This TCR beta chain was profiled in a study of blood T cell repertoires in COVID-19 (TCRdb year 2020). In terms of the full investigation: Samples covering the acute and convalescent phases of COVID-19 were provided by collaborators in the United States, Italy and Spain. The material from the prospective study consisted of cDNA or gDNA derived from T cells, B-cell-depleted T cells, or PBMCs. Subjects who had been exposed to COVID-19, were actively infected with it, or had recovered from it provided the deeply sampled blood TCRbeta repertoires that made up the dataset. The repertoires were released in a freely available public database intended as a resource for research on the immune response to SARS-CoV-2. Samples came from the ongoing ImmuneRACE study (first 160 participants) plus 1,254 subjects from 6 global collaborators. Nearly every sample came with metadata listing a de-identified subject ID, COVID-19 status, age in years and sex. HLA class I and class II types, where available, came from metadata supplied by the sample provider rather than from assay-based typing.

One collaborating source in Seattle enrolled patients while the patients were actively infected and followed the patients over time throughout the course of disease. Each collaborating institution followed its own protocols to collect whole blood in K2EDTA tubes. Collaborator samples were shipped for TCRbeta analysis as frozen whole blood, isolated PBMCs, or DNA extracted from either sample type. From cysteine to phenylalanine, the CDR3 is 17 amino acids long. Of the read, only the CDR3 DNA is kept; its 51 bases are in frame from base 1. From V the trimming removes 1 base and from J it removes 8 bases, while the gene matches leave 14 bases of the junction unaccounted for. Per the germline V gene, KGHSH is the CDR1 and LQKENI is the CDR2. Broad study findings and their caveats: The amount of clinical and demographic metadata varied by source and participant and was provided uncurated.

Details on this clone: Its specific antigen is unknown. There are no base qualities to consult, and no much larger clone falls within one base.

TCRbeta CDR3 regions were amplified from genomic DNA using the immunoSEQ Assay, a bias-controlled multiplex PCR. The source study handled its data this way. Within the assay, amplification of reference gene primers was used to estimate how many nucleated cells each sample contained. To quantify the absolute abundance of each unique TCRbeta CDR3 rearrangement, sequence reads were collapsed and filtered. For each sample, productive Simpson clonality was calculated by taking the square root of Simpson's diversity index across productive rearrangements. Sourced from immuneACCESS, this table was stored by TCRdb with only in-frame sequences that have V and J called. A share of the clones is absent; for the studies checked, an unresolved V gene accounts for under half, and the remainder has no known explanation. V, J and clone size are taken as reported in that table, and D and trimming were inferred from the DNA itself. The sample profile shows 250,000 to 400,000 clones; roughly 88% of them were found once. The top ten clonotypes cover approximately 2.9% of the sample.

The sample was peripheral blood. This chain joins TRBV18 to TRBJ1-2, with 9 central nucleotides matching TRBD1. The sequence was collected from a woman aged 30 to 39 with COVID-19, enrolled during active disease. The sequenced DNA: TGTGCCAGCTCACCACGTTCTCAGACAGGGGGACAAGGAGGCTACACCTTC. This codes for CASSPRSQTGGQGGYTF.